A single sample is the source of the 2 T cell receptor beta chains below, sequenced in a study of T cells in Graves' hyperthyroidism and ophthalmopathy. TCR beta CDR3 sequences were amplified from RNA transcripts. The HTBI primer set drove a first-round RT-PCR of the TCR CDR3. TCRdb recomputed calls from the multiplex PCR reads with MiXCR, one row per CDR3 protein. The table shows 550,000 to 650,000 distinct CDR3 sequences, with approximately 15% occurring only once. Sequencing was carried out using blood. The receptors here all came from a woman aged 25 to 39 with Graves' hyperthyroidism that later progressed to Graves' ophthalmopathy.

In this sample, this clonotype turned up a few times. V usage is TRBV29-1 and J usage is TRBJ2-3; the D is unclear. The CDR3 spans 14 residues. Between the trimmed V and J ends, which lost 6 bases and 0 bases, there was a span of 13 bases. Per germline, CDR1 SQVTM and CDR2 ANQGSEA. CDR3 in amino acids: CSVQEITSTDTQYF. CDR3 DNA sequence: TGCAGCGTGCAGGAGATCACTAGCACAGATACGCAGTATTTT.

V gene TRBV6-1 combines with J gene TRBJ2-7, with unresolved D. CDR3 length equals 13 residues. Germline CDR1 MNHNS, CDR2 SASEGT. With 8 bases removed from V and 3 bases from J, the gap between germline ends came to 14 bases. The CDR3 here is CASGELESYEQYF. The CDR3 DNA follows: TGTGCCAGCGGAGAATTAGAGAGCTACGAGCAGTACTTC.